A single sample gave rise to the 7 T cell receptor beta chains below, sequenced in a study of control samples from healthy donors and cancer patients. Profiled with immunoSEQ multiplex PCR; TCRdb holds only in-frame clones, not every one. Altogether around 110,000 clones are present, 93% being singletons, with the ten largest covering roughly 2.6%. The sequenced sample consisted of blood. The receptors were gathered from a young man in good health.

The DNA for the CDR3 is TGTGCCAGCAGTTCCCGGGGGCTGGGTACTGAAGCTTTCTTT. Residues: CASSSRGLGTEAFF. The chain links TRBV27 to TRBJ1-1, with D possibly TRBD1 on 6 matching bases. The CDR3 covers 14 residues. The V gene's germline CDR1 is MNHEY and CDR2 SMNVEV (reference sequence). Trimming took 4 bases from V and 5 from J, leaving 14 bases between them.

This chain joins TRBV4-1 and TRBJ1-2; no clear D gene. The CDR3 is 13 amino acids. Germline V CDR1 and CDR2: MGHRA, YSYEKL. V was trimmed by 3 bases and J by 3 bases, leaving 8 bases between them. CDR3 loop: CASSQALDYGYTF. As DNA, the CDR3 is TGCGCCAGCAGCCAGGCACTAGACTATGGCTACACCTTC.

CDR3 in amino acids: CSASDTKGKVYGETQYF. CDR3 nucleotide sequence: TGCAGTGCTAGTGATACGAAGGGGAAGGTTTACGGAGAGACCCAGTACTTC. This chain uses TRBV20-1 with TRBJ2-5, with D perhaps matching TRBD1 (5 bases). CDR3 length: 17 amino acids. Trimming stripped 3 bases from V and 4 bases from J, with 24 bases between. Germline V lookup: CDR1 DFQATT, CDR2 SNEGSKA (reference sequence).

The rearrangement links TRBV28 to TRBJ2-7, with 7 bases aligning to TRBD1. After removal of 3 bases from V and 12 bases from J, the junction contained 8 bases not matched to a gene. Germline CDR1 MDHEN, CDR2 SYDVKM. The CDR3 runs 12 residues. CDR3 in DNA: TGTGCCAGCAGTTTTTTAGGGGACAGCACGTACTTC. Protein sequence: CASSFLGDSTYF.

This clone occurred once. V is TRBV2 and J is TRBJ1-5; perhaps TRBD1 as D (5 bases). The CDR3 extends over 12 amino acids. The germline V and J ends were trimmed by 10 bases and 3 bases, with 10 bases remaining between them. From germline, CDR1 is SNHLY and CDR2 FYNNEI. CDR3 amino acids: CATRDLNQPQHF. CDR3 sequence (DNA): TGTGCCACCCGGGACCTCAATCAGCCCCAGCATTTT. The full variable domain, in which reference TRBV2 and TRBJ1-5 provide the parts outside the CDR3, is EPEVTQTPSHQVTQMGQEVILRCVPISNHLYFYWYRQILGQKVEFLVSFYNNEISEKSEIFDDQFSVERPDGSNFTLKIRSTKLEDSAMYFCATRDLNQPQHFGDGTRLSIL.

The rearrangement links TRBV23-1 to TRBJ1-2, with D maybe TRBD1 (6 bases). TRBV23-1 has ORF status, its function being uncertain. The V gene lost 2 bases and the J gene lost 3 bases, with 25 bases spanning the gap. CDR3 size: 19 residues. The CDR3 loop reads CASSQPGEPTGLKYYGYTF. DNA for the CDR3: TGCGCCAGCAGTCAACCGGGGGAGCCTACAGGGCTCAAATACTATGGCTACACCTTC.

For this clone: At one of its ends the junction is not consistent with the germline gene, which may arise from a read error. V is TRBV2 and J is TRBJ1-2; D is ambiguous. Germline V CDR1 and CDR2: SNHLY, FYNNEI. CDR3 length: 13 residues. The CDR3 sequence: CASSATPNYGYTF. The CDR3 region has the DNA TGTGCCAGCAGTGCTACTCCTAATTATGGCTACACCTTC.